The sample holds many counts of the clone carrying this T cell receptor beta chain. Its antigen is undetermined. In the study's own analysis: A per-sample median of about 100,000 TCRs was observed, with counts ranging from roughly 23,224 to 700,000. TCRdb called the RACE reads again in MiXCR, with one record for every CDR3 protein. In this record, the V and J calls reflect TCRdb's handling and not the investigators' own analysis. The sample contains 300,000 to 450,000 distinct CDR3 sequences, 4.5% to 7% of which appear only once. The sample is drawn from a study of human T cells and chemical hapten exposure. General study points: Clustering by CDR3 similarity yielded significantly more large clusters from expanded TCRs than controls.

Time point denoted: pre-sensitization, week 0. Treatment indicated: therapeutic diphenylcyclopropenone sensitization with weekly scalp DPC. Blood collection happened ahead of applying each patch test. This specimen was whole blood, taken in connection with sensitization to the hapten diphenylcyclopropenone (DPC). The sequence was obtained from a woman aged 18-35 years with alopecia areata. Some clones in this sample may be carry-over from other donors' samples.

CDR3 sequence (DNA): TGTGCCAGCAGTGAAGCTGGAAAACCGGCGCATTTT. Translation: CASSEAGKPAHF. The chain couples TRBV2 to TRBJ1-5; D is uncertain. V was cut by 0 bases and J by 15 bases, with 12 bases left in between. Germline CDR1 reads SNHLY; CDR2 reads FYNNEI. This CDR3 is built from 12 residues.